A single sample is the source of the 18 T cell receptor beta chains below, sequenced in a study of T-cell reconstitution after alpha-beta-depleted transplantation in children. Unique molecular identifiers were incorporated when the TCRbeta library was constructed. Each CDR3 protein gets one entry after TCRdb re-called the PCR reads with MiXCR. The sample yields a few hundred thousand distinct CDR3 sequences, approximately 10% seen once. This specimen was PBMCs from the stem cell graft donor, taken from the stem cell graft. These receptors originate from a human donor who donated a stem cell graft to a child with acute lymphoblastic leukemia.

This clonotype has just a few counts. This sequence joins TRBV10-3 and TRBJ2-1; 9 bases map to TRBD2. Trimming at V came to 0 bases and at J to 9 bases, leaving 9 bases not matched to a gene. Germline-derived CDR1 and CDR2 are ENHRY and SYGVKD. This CDR3 comprises 16 residues. CDR3 nucleotide sequence: TGTGCCATCAGTGAGTCCTCGACTAGCGGTATTGGTGAGCAGTTCTTC. This codes for CAISESSTSGIGEQFF.

This clonotype was found a few times. V is TRBV9 and J is TRBJ1-5, with 9 bases fitting TRBD1. Germline V gene data show CDR1 as SGDLS and CDR2 as YYNGEE. This CDR3 contains 14 residues. V was clipped by 5 bases and J by 6 bases; unmatched bases: 6. The CDR3 DNA is TGTGCCAGCAGTTTAGGACAGGGGTTTCAGCCCCAGCATTTT. This codes for CASSLGQGFQPQHF.

This clonotype has just a few counts. The gene calls are TRBV11-2 and TRBJ2-7, with TRBD1 as a possible D gene (6 bases). Trimming removed 5 bases from V and 1 base from J, with 15 bases in between. Germline CDR1 is SGHAT and CDR2 is FQNNGV. The CDR3 runs 15 residues. The CDR3 loop is CASSPIRDISYEQYF. The CDR3 DNA reads as TGTGCCAGCAGCCCGATCCGGGACATTTCCTACGAGCAGTACTTC.

This clonotype showed up just a few times. The rearrangement joins TRBV7-9 to TRBJ2-1; 12 bases are shared with TRBD2. The junction had 6 bases not matched to a gene; V was cut back by 5 bases and J by 16 bases. The V gene's germline CDR1 is SEHNR and CDR2 FQNEAQ (reference sequence). This CDR3 is built from 12 residues. The CDR3 sequence is CASSQTSGRAFF. As DNA, the CDR3 is TGTGCCAGCAGCCAGACTAGCGGGAGAGCTTTCTTC.

The chain links TRBV4-1 to TRBJ2-7; D is unclear. Trimming shortened V by 4 bases and J by 6 bases, and 22 bases separated the two germline ends. Germline values: CDR1 MGHRA, CDR2 YSYEKL. The CDR3 extends over 16 amino acids. The CDR3 DNA follows: TGCGCCAGCAGCCTTCCAGGAGCCAGGATCGACGCCGAGCAGTACTTC. This encodes CASSLPGARIDAEQYF.

This clonotype has a handful of counts. CDR3: CSVEVRRGINTGELFF. Written as DNA, the CDR3 is TGCAGCGTTGAAGTCCGCAGGGGAATTAACACCGGGGAGCTGTTTTTT. The chain links TRBV29-1 to TRBJ2-2, with a tentative D call TRBD1 (6 bases). The CDR3 is 16 amino acids. V was cut by 1 base and J by 2 bases, with 14 bases left in between. Looked up from germline, CDR1 is SQVTM and CDR2 is ANQGSEA.

This rearrangement joins TRBV3-1 to TRBJ2-2; TRBD2 matches 11 bases. The J segment lost 1 base and the V segment lost 6 bases, leaving 10 bases of the junction unmatched. Looked up from germline, CDR1 is LGHDT and CDR2 is YNNKEL (reference sequence). The length of the CDR3 is 18 residues. CDR3 bases: TGTGCCAGCAGTTTAGTGGGACTAGCGGCCAGGAACACCGGGGAGCTGTTTTTT. It yields the protein CASSLVGLAARNTGELFF.

This clonotype was observed a few times. J is TRBJ1-5 and V is TRBV28; D gene ambiguous. V dropped 3 bases and J dropped 5 bases, with 2 bases sitting between them. Germline CDR1 reads MDHEN; CDR2 reads SYDVKM. The CDR3 spans 11 residues. In DNA form, the CDR3 reads TGTGCCAGCAGTTTGGATCAGCCCCAGCATTTT. The encoded protein is CASSLDQPQHF.

This clonotype was observed at least ten times. The gene calls are TRBV5-1 and TRBJ2-3; maybe TRBD1 (6 bases). Germline V gives CDR1 SGHRS, CDR2 YFSETQ. V gave up 2 bases and J gave up 3 bases, with 10 bases separating them. The CDR3 loop spans 14 amino acids. CDR3 amino acids: CASSFRDITDTQYF. DNA for the CDR3: TGCGCCAGCAGCTTCCGGGACATTACAGATACGCAGTATTTT.

This clonotype was counted a few times. V gene TRBV5-1 combines with J gene TRBJ2-1, with D hard to call. This CDR3 comprises 13 residues. The V end was cut by 5 bases, the J end by 3 bases, with 9 bases between. Germline CDR1 and CDR2: SGHRS and YFSETQ. CDR3 sequence: CASREGFYNEQFF. The CDR3 nucleotides read TGCGCCAGCAGGGAAGGGTTCTACAATGAGCAGTTCTTC.

The chain uses TRBV28 and TRBJ2-2, with TRBD1 identical over 7 bases. V trimming: 4 bases; J trimming: 4 bases; junction bases outside the gene matches: 9. Per germline, CDR1 MDHEN and CDR2 SYDVKM. The length of the CDR3 is 16 residues. CDR3 bases: TGTGCCAGCAGTTACGGGACAGCTTCGGGCACCGGGGAGCTGTTTTTT. Translated: CASSYGTASGTGELFF.

This clonotype was counted at least ten times. V and J are TRBV12-5 and TRBJ2-5; no clear D gene. V lost 8 bases to trimming and J lost 5 bases, with 12 bases between them. Germline V lookup: CDR1 LGHNT, CDR2 FRNRAP. The CDR3 totals 12 residues. As DNA, the CDR3 is TGTGCTAGTAGGTCGGATCGGGAGACCCAGTACTTC. Translating gives CASRSDRETQYF.

Only a few counts were recorded for this clonotype. This chain joins TRBV7-2 and TRBJ2-6, with D maybe TRBD1 (5 bases). The V gene lost 2 bases and the J gene lost 0 bases, with 8 bases spanning the gap. The CDR3 runs 16 residues. Germline V gene data show CDR1 as SGHTA and CDR2 as FQGNSA. This CDR3 is CASSLRQHSGANVLTF. The CDR3 nucleotides read TGTGCCAGCAGCTTACGACAGCACTCTGGGGCCAACGTCCTGACTTTC.

This chain joins TRBV4-3 and TRBJ2-2, with 7 bases that match TRBD2. The V gene's germline CDR1 is LGHNA and CDR2 YSLEER. With 0 bases clipped from V and 3 bases from J, the junction kept 4 bases outside the gene matches. The CDR3 contains 16 residues. CDR3 loop: CASSQDGLADTGELFF. In DNA, the CDR3 is TGCGCCAGCAGCCAAGATGGGCTAGCGGACACCGGGGAGCTGTTTTTT.

The sample holds many counts of this clonotype. The gene calls are TRBV27 and TRBJ2-2, with D unclear. The CDR3 covers 13 residues. Per the germline V gene, CDR1 is MNHEY and CDR2 is SMNVEV (reference sequence). The V and J ends lost 2 bases and 6 bases respectively, with 7 bases between them. CDR3 sequence reads: CASSLRGSGELFF. DNA of the CDR3: TGTGCCAGCAGTTTACGAGGTTCCGGGGAGCTGTTTTTT.

The rearrangement joins TRBV29-1 to TRBJ1-1, with D hard to call. V was shortened by 7 bases and J by 0 bases, with 9 bases between the two germline ends. The CDR3 extends over 12 amino acids. CDR1 is SQVTM and CDR2 is ANQGSEA in the germline V gene. CDR3 in amino acids: CSGHTLNTEAFF. CDR3 nucleotide sequence: TGCAGCGGACACACCTTGAACACTGAAGCTTTCTTT.

The chain uses TRBV7-2 and TRBJ2-1; 13 bases are shared with TRBD2. The CDR3 consists of 16 residues. The germline V gene encodes CDR1 SGHTA and CDR2 FQGNSA. V trimming: 5 bases; J trimming: 9 bases; junction bases outside the gene matches: 10. The DNA for the CDR3 is TGTGCCAGCAGCCCCCGGACTAGCGGGAGTAGTATTGAGCAGTTCTTC. Its protein is CASSPRTSGSSIEQFF.

This chain joins TRBV20-1 and TRBJ2-7; unclear D gene. V lost 0 bases and J 9 bases, leaving 15 bases between the germline ends. Germline V CDR1 and CDR2: DFQATT, SNEGSKA (reference sequence). This CDR3 comprises 13 residues. This CDR3 is CSARDVRMRGQYF. The CDR3 region has the DNA TGCAGTGCTAGAGATGTAAGGATGCGAGGGCAGTACTTC.